This entry lists 25 T cell receptor beta chains sequenced from one sample in a study of preoperative IRX-2 immunotherapy in early breast cancer. Treatment of the sample: preoperative locoregional IRX-2 cytokine immunotherapy. Here immunoSEQ multiplex PCR was the method, and the copy in TCRdb shows in-frame clones only, minus some. The table records around 40,000 clones, roughly 80% of them present only once. This specimen consisted of tumor tissue, obtained after IRX-2 immunotherapy. These receptor sequences come from a human donor with breast cancer.

The chain employs TRBV18 and TRBJ2-2; 12 positions match TRBD2. The CDR3 totals 17 residues. The ends lost 3 bases at V and 0 bases at J; junction bases unmatched: 2. Germline assignment: CDR1 KGHSH and CDR2 LQKENI. CDR3 region: CASSPGLAGSNTGELFF. In DNA, the CDR3 is TGTGCCAGCTCACCTGGACTAGCGGGATCGAACACCGGGGAGCTGTTTTTT. The full variable domain, completed using reference TRBV18 and TRBJ2-2, is NAGVMQNPRHLVRRRGQEARLRCSPMKGHSHVYWYRQLPEEGLKFMVYLQKENIIDESGMPKERFSAEFPKEGPSILRIQQVVRGDSAAYFCASSPGLAGSNTGELFFGEGSRLTVL.

In its sample, this clone was seen once. The chain recombines TRBV6-8 with TRBJ1-5, with 11 bases that match TRBD1. The V gene's germline CDR1 is MNHGY and CDR2 SAAAGT. The V gene end was trimmed by 10 bases and the J gene end by 7 bases; junction bases not matched to a gene: 9. CDR3 length equals 14 residues. CDR3 in amino acids: CATRGTGGEQPQHF. CDR3 DNA: TGTGCCACGAGGGGGACAGGGGGAGAACAGCCCCAGCATTTT.

The chain combines TRBV2 with TRBJ2-5; no clear D gene. CDR1 is SNHLY, CDR2 FYNNEI, per germline. With 5 bases removed from V and 5 bases from J, the gap between germline ends came to 9 bases. The CDR3 loop spans 12 amino acids. The CDR3 here is CASSRRTETQYF. CDR3 nucleotides: TGTGCCAGCAGTCGACGGACGGAGACCCAGTACTTC.

The rearrangement links TRBV7-7 to TRBJ2-7, with D perhaps TRBD1 (6 bases). CDR3 length: 15 residues. V lost 3 bases and J 2 bases, leaving 14 bases between the germline ends. CDR1 SSHAT and CDR2 FNYEAQ come from the germline V gene (reference sequence). The CDR3 nucleotides read TGTGCCAGCAGCTTGGGGGACACCCCGCCCTACGAGCAGTACTTC. It encodes CASSLGDTPPYEQYF.

This chain links TRBV12-5 with TRBJ2-5; D is possibly TRBD2 (6 bases). The CDR3 is 15 amino acids. CDR1 and CDR2 from the germline V gene are LGHNT and FRNRAP. DNA of the CDR3: TGTGCCAGCAACCCCGGAGGGCCGAGCCAAGAGACCCAGTACTTC. It translates to CASNPGGPSQETQYF.

The V and J genes are TRBV28 and TRBJ2-7; TRBD2 matches 10 bases. CDR1 and CDR2 (germline): MDHEN, SYDVKM. This CDR3 is built from 15 residues. The V segment lost 5 bases and the J segment 3 bases; nucleotides outside the gene matches: 7. CDR3 nucleotides: TGTGCCAGCAGTCATGGACTAGCGGCTAGCTACGAGCAGTACTTC. Amino acids: CASSHGLAASYEQYF.

This rearrangement joins TRBV30 to TRBJ2-4; maybe TRBD2 (6 bases). CDR3 length: 15 amino acids. Per the germline V gene, CDR1 is GTSNPN and CDR2 is SVGIG (reference sequence). V lost 0 bases to trimming and J lost 1 base, with 10 bases between them. As DNA, the CDR3 is TGTGCCTGGAGTGTAGGAGGGGAGGCCAAAAACATTCAGTACTTC. This codes for CAWSVGGEAKNIQYF.

The gene calls are TRBV7-7 and TRBJ2-5, with D perhaps given as TRBD1 or TRBD2 (5 bases each). The CDR3 sequence is 15 residues long. V was pared by 5 bases and J by 2 bases, with 15 bases between. Germline V gene lookup returns CDR1 SSHAT and CDR2 FNYEAQ (reference sequence). The CDR3 sequence is CASSVTGGVQETQYF. The CDR3 DNA reads TGTGCCAGCAGCGTCACTGGGGGAGTACAAGAGACCCAGTACTTC.

J is TRBJ2-1 and V is TRBV6-8; 8 nucleotides match TRBD1. The germline gives CDR1 MNHGY, CDR2 SAAAGT. V lost 5 bases, J lost 0 bases, and 3 bases stayed unmatched. There are 15 residues in the CDR3. CDR3 nucleotides: TGTGCCAGCAGTGTGGGGACAGGCTCCTACAATGAGCAGTTCTTC. Protein sequence: CASSVGTGSYNEQFF.

The chain recombines TRBV12-5 with TRBJ1-1; D is unresolved. Germline V gives CDR1 LGHNT, CDR2 FRNRAP. V was clipped by 3 bases and J by 1 base, with 9 bases between them. CDR3 length: 14 amino acids. The CDR3 nucleotides are TGTGCTAGTGGTTTAGACGGTTCGAACACTGAAGCTTTCTTT. It encodes CASGLDGSNTEAFF.

V is TRBV28 and J is TRBJ1-1; weak D call: TRBD1 (6 bases). Trimming stripped 2 bases from V and 2 bases from J, with 9 bases between. Germline V gene sequence: CDR1 MDHEN, CDR2 SYDVKM. The CDR3 runs to 14 residues. The CDR3 DNA reads as TGTGCCAGCAGTTTACCGGGACAAAACACTGAAGCTTTCTTT. Its translation is CASSLPGQNTEAFF.

The chain recombines TRBV6-8 with TRBJ2-2; tentatively, D is TRBD1 (6 bases). This CDR3 is built from 12 residues. Looked up from germline, CDR1 is MNHGY and CDR2 is SAAAGT. The CDR3 bases are TGTGCAAACAGGGACGGCACCGGGGAGCTGTTTTTT. Protein: CANRDGTGELFF.

The J gene is TRBJ2-1, the V gene TRBV6-8; 11 nucleotides agree with TRBD2. Per germline, CDR1 MNHGY and CDR2 SAAAGT. The CDR3 length is 14 residues. The V and J ends lost 8 bases and 4 bases, in that order; junction bases with no gene match: 4. This CDR3 reads CASVLAGGYNEQFF. CDR3 coding DNA: TGTGCCAGCGTCCTAGCGGGGGGTTACAATGAGCAGTTCTTC.

This sequence joins TRBV29-1 and TRBJ2-3; no clear D gene. The CDR3 totals 14 residues. Germline CDR1 and CDR2: SQVTM and ANQGSEA. With 3 bases removed from V and 4 bases from J, the gap between germline ends came to 14 bases. The CDR3 spells CSVDLSRAADTQYF. The CDR3 DNA reads TGCAGCGTTGATTTGAGCCGGGCGGCAGATACGCAGTATTTT.

V gene TRBV28 combines with J gene TRBJ1-2; 9 bases align to TRBD1. The CDR3 length is 14 residues. Germline loops: CDR1 MDHEN, CDR2 SYDVKM. Unmatched junction bases numbered 8, after V lost 4 bases and J lost 8 bases. CDR3 sequence: CASSSGTGTGGYTF. DNA for the CDR3: TGTGCCAGCAGTTCCGGGACAGGGACAGGGGGCTACACCTTC.

CDR3 sequence: CASSQNVDTQYF. The CDR3, as DNA: TGTGCCAGCAGCCAGAACGTAGATACGCAGTATTTT. The V call is TRBV14, the J call TRBJ2-3, with no clear D. Trimming stripped 3 bases from V and 5 bases from J, with 6 bases between. This CDR3 region has 12 residues. CDR1 and CDR2 (germline): SGHDN, FVKESK.

Points on this clone: The junction and the germline gene differ at one end; a read error may be behind it. One or more bases were not read clearly; the residue they encode is written X. The chain recombines TRBV11-3 with TRBJ2-5, with 12 bases fitting TRBD2. CDR3 length equals 15 residues. Germline CDR1 SGHNT, CDR2 YENEEA. CDR3 nucleotides: TGTRCCAGCAGCCGCAGGGGACTAGCGGGAGAGACCCAGTACTTC. It codes for CXSSRRGLAGETQYF.

V gene TRBV19 combines with J gene TRBJ2-4, with 10 bases identical to TRBD1. The J segment lost 3 bases and the V segment lost 5 bases, leaving 10 bases of the junction unmatched. Per the germline V gene, CDR1 is LNHDA and CDR2 is SQIVND (reference sequence). This CDR3 has 17 residues. The CDR3 region is CASSSGTGVGVKNIQYF. DNA of the CDR3: TGTGCCAGTAGTTCCGGGACAGGGGTGGGAGTCAAAAACATTCAGTACTTC.

This sequence joins TRBV11-3 and TRBJ2-7, with D unclear. V was trimmed by 1 base and J by 5 bases, leaving 12 bases between them. Germline CDR1 is SGHNT and CDR2 is YENEEA. The CDR3 is 14 amino acids. The CDR3 DNA sequence: TGTGCCAGCAGCTTAGGGCAGCCGGGTGACGAGCAGTACTTC. It translates to CASSLGQPGDEQYF.

The J gene is TRBJ1-4, the V gene TRBV9, with 8 positions matching TRBD1. V trimming: 6 bases; J trimming: 2 bases; junction bases outside the gene matches: 6. The CDR3 totals 15 residues. Looked up from germline, CDR1 is SGDLS and CDR2 is YYNGEE. Written as DNA, the CDR3 is TGTGCCAGCAACCTCTACAGGGGGACTAATGAAAAACTGTTTTTT. Protein sequence: CASNLYRGTNEKLFF.

The rearrangement uses TRBV18 and TRBJ1-6; the D gene is possibly TRBD1 (5 bases). The germline gives CDR1 KGHSH, CDR2 LQKENI. Trimming cost V 3 bases and J 11 bases, with 11 bases left between them. This CDR3 has 13 residues. CDR3 loop: CASSPAQGPPLHF. DNA for the CDR3: TGTGCCAGCTCACCCGCCCAGGGACCACCCCTCCACTTT.

The chain links TRBV30 to TRBJ2-3, with 10 positions matching TRBD2. The CDR3 is made up of 13 amino acids. J gave up 7 bases and V 3 bases, and 4 bases lay outside the gene matches. Germline CDR1 is GTSNPN and CDR2 is SVGIG (reference sequence). CDR3 coding DNA: TGTGCCTGGAGCGCTAGCGGGAGTAATACGCAGTATTTT. Residues: CAWSASGSNTQYF.

The V call is TRBV23-1, the J call TRBJ2-7, with unresolved D. TRBV23-1 is marked as an open reading frame, function uncertain. CDR3 length: 13 residues. Trimming left V 6 bases short and J 6 bases short, with 15 bases between. In DNA form, the CDR3 reads TGCGCCAGCAGCTTGACTCGCACTACCGAGCAGTACTTC. Translated, it gives CASSLTRTTEQYF.

The chain couples TRBV11-3 to TRBJ2-7; 10 positions agree with TRBD2. The CDR3 is 14 residues long. V gave up 5 bases and J gave up 4 bases; unmatched junction bases: 5. CDR1 and CDR2 from the germline V gene are SGHNT and YENEEA. Written as DNA, the CDR3 is TGTGCCAGCAGCGACGGACTAGCGGTATACGAGCAGTACTTC. Encoded protein: CASSDGLAVYEQYF.

Comments on this clone: One end of the junction does not line up with germline, which may come from a read error. V is TRBV6-8 and J is TRBJ1-3; D gene uncertain. CDR1 MNHGY and CDR2 SAAAGT come from the germline V gene. The CDR3 runs to 13 residues. The CDR3 DNA reads TGTGCCATCAGTCCCCTCGAAGGAAACACCATATATTTT. Translated, it gives CAISPLEGNTIYF.